This entry lists 21 T cell receptor beta chains sequenced from one sample in a study of blood T cell repertoires in COVID-19 (dated by TCRdb to about 2020). The method was the immunoSEQ multiplex PCR assay. This is the immuneACCESS table as TCRdb keeps it, with only in-frame sequences that have V and J called. A part of the clones is gone; compared with another copy, unresolved V genes explain less than half, and the rest is unexplained. The sample contains about 20,000 clones, about 89% of them found a single time. 4% of the sample rests with the top ten. What was sequenced was peripheral blood. Receptors originate from a human donor in a cohort sampled during active COVID-19.

V and J are TRBV6-5 and TRBJ1-1; D uncertain. V gave up 7 bases and J gave up 0 bases, with 12 bases separating them. The CDR3 is 14 residues long. Germline lookup yields CDR1 MNHEY and CDR2 SVGAGI. The CDR3 sequence is CASKITSVNTEAFF. As DNA, the CDR3 is TGTGCCAGCAAGATTACCTCAGTGAACACTGAAGCTTTCTTT.

The rearrangement joins TRBV29-1 to TRBJ2-3; possible D gene TRBD1, 6 bases. The CDR3 has 14 amino acids. Between the trimmed V and J ends, which lost 5 bases and 0 bases, there was a span of 12 bases. Germline V lookup: CDR1 SQVTM, CDR2 ANQGSEA. CDR3: CSVRRGGSTDTQYF. CDR3 nucleotide sequence: TGCAGCGTTCGCAGGGGTGGGAGCACAGATACGCAGTATTTT.

This clone was detected once. The chain couples TRBV28 to TRBJ1-2; 7 nucleotides agree with TRBD1. Germline trimming cut 9 bases from V and 1 base from J; bases unmatched to any gene: 2. Germline CDR1 reads MDHEN; CDR2 reads SYDVKM. This CDR3 is built from 12 residues. CDR3 sequence (DNA): TGTGCCAGTCAGGGGGTTAACTATGGCTACACCTTC. It is translated as CASQGVNYGYTF.

There are a few counts of this clone. The chain is built from TRBV12-3 or TRBV12-4 and TRBJ1-1; D gene unclear. The CDR3 covers 13 residues. Deletions cut 5 bases from V and 3 bases from J, with 10 bases between. The CDR3 here is CASSITRYTEAFF. The CDR3 coding sequence is TGTGCCAGCAGTATAACACGATACACTGAAGCTTTCTTT.

A single count supports this clone. V is TRBV28 and J is TRBJ1-2, with 7 bases lining up with TRBD1. Germline V gives CDR1 MDHEN, CDR2 SYDVKM. With V trimmed by 6 bases and J by 7 bases, 11 bases remained unmatched. There are 14 residues in the CDR3. The CDR3 region is CASRMKGAGGGYTF. DNA for the CDR3: TGTGCCAGCAGGATGAAGGGGGCGGGAGGTGGCTACACCTTC.

This clone was counted a few times. CDR3 in amino acids: CASSQDVISDSPLHF. CDR3 DNA sequence: TGCGCCAGCAGCCAAGATGTTATCTCGGATTCACCCCTCCACTTT. The chain recombines TRBV4-3 with TRBJ1-6; D is unresolved. This CDR3 has 15 residues. Germline assignment: CDR1 LGHNA and CDR2 YSLEER. V lost 0 bases, J lost 8 bases, and 11 bases lay in between.

V usage is TRBV5-8 and J usage is TRBJ2-7, with 7 bases aligning to TRBD2. The CDR3 runs to 13 residues. Losses at the gene ends were 7 bases for V and 5 bases for J; bases not matched to a gene: 9. The germline V gene encodes CDR1 SGHTS and CDR2 YDEGEE. The CDR3 region has the DNA TGTGCCAGCGGTTCCGGGGGGAGGAACGAGCAGTACGTC. This translates into CASGSGGRNEQYV.

The genes are TRBV7-2 and TRBJ2-4; possibly TRBD1 for D (6 bases). This CDR3 region has 13 residues. V lost 4 bases to trimming and J lost 7 bases, with 11 bases between them. The germline CDR1 and CDR2 sequences are SGHTA and FQGNSA. The CDR3: CASSYRVQNIQYF. The CDR3 DNA is TGTGCCAGCAGCTACAGGGTACAGAACATTCAGTACTTC.

The chain's CDR3 is CASSYGRGSYEQYF. The CDR3 DNA is TGTGCCAGCAGTTATGGCCGGGGGTCCTACGAGCAGTACTTC. The V call is TRBV6-5, the J call TRBJ2-7; D possibly corresponds to TRBD2 (6 bases). Looked up from germline, CDR1 is MNHEY and CDR2 is SVGAGI. V lost 3 bases, J lost 1 base, and 10 bases lay in between. The CDR3 contains 14 residues.

The V call is TRBV7-8, the J call TRBJ2-1; 8 bases are shared with TRBD2. The V and J ends lost 3 bases and 4 bases, in that order; junction bases with no gene match: 8. CDR1 and CDR2 (germline): SGHVS, FQNEAQ. The CDR3 length is 16 residues. CDR3 protein: CASSLSGTRSYNEQFF. In nucleotides, the CDR3 is TGTGCCAGCAGCTTGTCCGGGACTAGGAGTTACAATGAGCAGTTCTTC.

This clone was picked up one time. Other DNA sequences in this sample translate to the same CDR3. This rearrangement joins TRBV28 to TRBJ2-7; 9 nucleotides line up with TRBD1. Germline V gene lookup returns CDR1 MDHEN and CDR2 SYDVKM. The V segment lost 4 bases and the J segment 2 bases; nucleotides outside the gene matches: 3. The CDR3 has 14 amino acids. CDR3 nucleotide sequence: TGTGCCAGCAGTTCCGGGACAGGGCCCTACGAGCAGTACTTC. Translated: CASSSGTGPYEQYF.

This clone was seen once. Here the CDR3 reads CASSRGSQETQYF. In DNA, the CDR3 is TGTGCCAGCAGCCGGGGCAGCCAAGAGACCCAGTACTTC. This chain joins TRBV14 and TRBJ2-5; the D gene is possibly TRBD1 (5 bases). CDR3 length equals 13 residues. V lost 4 bases and J lost 1, with 7 bases in between. Looked up from germline, CDR1 is SGHDN and CDR2 is FVKESK.

This clone was seen a few times. V usage is TRBV15 and J usage is TRBJ2-3, with TRBD2 matching over 9 bases. In germline, CDR1 is LNHNV, CDR2 YYDKDF (reference sequence). V shed 0 bases and J 2 bases; nucleotides not matched to a gene: 12. The CDR3 covers 19 residues. The DNA of the CDR3 is TGTGCCACCAGCAGAGAAGCGGCGGGGGGGCTCGGTATCACAGATACGCAGTATTTT. It yields the protein CATSREAAGGLGITDTQYF.

V and J are TRBV27 and TRBJ1-6; D gene unclear. The CDR3 is 13 residues long. Germline values: CDR1 MNHEY, CDR2 SMNVEV (reference sequence). With 2 bases removed from V and 6 bases from J, the gap between germline ends came to 5 bases. In DNA form, the CDR3 reads TGTGCCAGCAGTTTAGAAGCTAATTCACCCCTCCACTTT. Translating gives CASSLEANSPLHF.

V gene TRBV19 combines with J gene TRBJ2-7, with 9 bases lining up with TRBD1. J was trimmed by 4 bases and V by 4 bases; bases with no gene match: 11. Germline V CDR1 and CDR2: LNHDA, SQIVND (reference sequence). This CDR3 contains 16 residues. The CDR3 nucleotides read TGTGCCAGTAGTACCCTACGACAGGGGGTGTTTTACGAGCAGTACTTC. It codes for CASSTLRQGVFYEQYF.

This clone was observed a handful of times. The J gene is TRBJ1-2, the V gene TRBV24-1; tentatively, D is TRBD1 (6 bases). The CDR3 has 13 residues. The V end lost 5 bases, the J end lost 3 bases, and 9 bases lay between the germline ends. Germline values: CDR1 KGHDR, CDR2 SFDVKD. The CDR3 spells CATSVSGDYGYTF. The CDR3 bases are TGTGCCACCAGTGTGTCAGGGGACTATGGCTACACCTTC.

The V gene is TRBV9, the J gene TRBJ2-2, with 7 positions matching TRBD2. V trimming: 6 bases; J trimming: 2 bases; junction bases outside the gene matches: 7. The CDR3 sequence is 15 residues long. Germline V gene lookup returns CDR1 SGDLS and CDR2 YYNGEE. Here the CDR3 reads CASKPGTTNTGELFF. CDR3 DNA sequence: TGTGCCAGCAAACCCGGGACTACAAACACCGGGGAGCTGTTTTTT.

This clone was observed once. V gene TRBV18 combines with J gene TRBJ2-6, with D uncertain. The CDR3 loop spans 15 amino acids. Germline V CDR1 and CDR2: KGHSH, LQKENI. Between the trimmed V and J ends, which lost 3 bases and 0 bases, there was a span of 6 bases. CDR3 coding DNA: TGTGCCAGCTCACCTAGCATCTCTGGGGCCAACGTCCTGACTTTC. It codes for CASSPSISGANVLTF.

The chain carries TRBV7-9 and TRBJ2-7; the match to TRBD2 covers 9 bases. Germline-derived CDR1 and CDR2 are SEHNR and FQNEAQ (reference sequence). V lost 3 bases to trimming and J lost 5 bases; unmatched junction nucleotides: 8. The CDR3 is 15 residues long. The CDR3 sequence is CASSFIAGAENEQYF. CDR3 nucleotides: TGTGCCAGCAGCTTCATAGCGGGGGCCGAGAACGAGCAGTACTTC. The variable domain in full, with the rest retrieved from reference TRBV7-9 and TRBJ2-7, is DTGVSQNPRHKITKRGQNVTFRCDPISEHNRLYWYRQTLGQGPEFLTYFQNEAQLEKSRLLSDRFSAERPKGSFSTLEIQRTEQGDSAMYLCASSFIAGAENEQYFGPGTRLTVT.

The chain employs TRBV6-5 and TRBJ1-2; D call uncertain. This CDR3 region has 14 residues. Germline-derived CDR1 and CDR2 are MNHEY and SVGAGI. V lost 5 bases to trimming and J lost 4 bases, with 14 bases between them. The CDR3 sequence: CASSNQHGSYGYTF. CDR3 nucleotides: TGTGCCAGCAGTAATCAACACGGGAGCTATGGCTACACCTTC.

Comment on this clone: Relative to the germline gene, one junction end is altered; a read error may explain this. The J gene is TRBJ1-1, the V gene TRBV9; no definite D call. This CDR3 has 9 residues. Per the germline V gene, CDR1 is SGDLS and CDR2 is YYNGEE. CDR3 coding DNA: TGTGCCAGCAGCGTAGTCAGTCTTTTT. Residues: CASSVVSLF.